This T cell receptor beta chain was observed in a study of molecular identifiers for immune sequencing clone quantification. TCRdb redid the calling of the PCR reads with MiXCR, one entry per CDR3 protein. This sample has about half a million distinct CDR3 sequences, with about 22% found just once. The CDR3 is 15 amino acids. Trimming removed 0 bases at V and 3 bases at J, with 11 bases between. Germline V lookup: CDR1 KGHSH, CDR2 LQKENI. Only a few counts were recorded for this clonotype. The clonotype comes from a human donor in good health. Some libraries in this study had Jurkat cell RNA spiked in. The chain combines TRBV18 with TRBJ1-1; D is ambiguous. The sequencing sample was made of naive CD8+ T cells from blood, with Jurkat cell RNA spiked in. Subset specified: FACS-sorted CD8+CD4-CCR7+CD45RA+ naive T cells. The CDR3 is CASSPPNGVDTEAFF. The CDR3 bases are TGTGCCAGCTCACCACCGAATGGGGTCGACACTGAAGCTTTCTTT. Based on the CDR3 plus reference TRBV18 and TRBJ1-1, the full variable domain is NAGVMQNPRHLVRRRGQEARLRCSPMKGHSHVYWYRQLPEEGLKFMVYLQKENIIDESGMPKERFSAEFPKEGPSILRIQQVVRGDSAAYFCASSPPNGVDTEAFFGQGTRLTVV.